There are a few counts of the clone carrying this TCR beta chain. As yet, its antigen is unknown. This sample is drawn from a study of early T cells in non-severe SARS-CoV-2 infection. Across the whole study: Chains were not paired, and sequencing was done on bulk RNA from unsorted whole blood.

Germline V gene lookup returns CDR1 SGDLS and CDR2 YYNGEE. V lost 0 bases, J lost 4 bases, and 13 bases lay in between. The CDR3 spans 15 residues. Whole-study results and caveats: Comparison of clonotypes with VDJdb favored anti-spike CD8 responses while missing private and CD4 specificities.

cDNA molecules, individually, were tagged with unique molecular identifiers. TCRdb called the 5' RACE reads again in MiXCR, with one record for every CDR3 protein. There are approximately 77,000 distinct CDR3 sequences in the sample; roughly 12% occur only once, and about 3.4% lies in the top ten. This chain links TRBV9 with TRBJ1-1; tentative D call: TRBD1 (5 bases). This sequence was found in an adult who was a healthcare worker with PCR-confirmed SARS-CoV-2 infection or an uninfected control (not recorded which). Input material: whole blood. The CDR3 here is CASSVEPGSSTEAFF. DNA for the CDR3: TGTGCCAGCAGCGTAGAACCAGGGAGTAGCACTGAAGCTTTCTTT.